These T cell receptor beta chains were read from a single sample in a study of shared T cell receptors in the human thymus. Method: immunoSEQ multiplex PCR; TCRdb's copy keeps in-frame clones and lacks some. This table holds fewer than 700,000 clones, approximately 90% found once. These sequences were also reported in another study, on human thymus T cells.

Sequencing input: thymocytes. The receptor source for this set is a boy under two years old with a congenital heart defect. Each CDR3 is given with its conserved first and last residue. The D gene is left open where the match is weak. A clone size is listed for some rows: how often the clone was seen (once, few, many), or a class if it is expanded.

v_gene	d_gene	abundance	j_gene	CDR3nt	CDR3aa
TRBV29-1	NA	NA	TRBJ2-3	TGCAGCGCCGAACGGGGAACTAGCACAGATACGCAGTATTTT	CSAERGTSTDTQYF
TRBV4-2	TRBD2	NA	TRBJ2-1	TGTGCCAGCAGCCAAGTTCGGCTAGCGGACAATGAGCAGTTCTTC	CASSQVRLADNEQFF
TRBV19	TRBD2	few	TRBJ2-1	TGTGCCAGTAGTATAAGGCTAGCGGGAGGTGTCTCCTACAATGAGCAGTTCTTC	CASSIRLAGGVSYNEQFF
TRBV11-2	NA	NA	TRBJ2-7	TGTGCCAGCAGCTTAGCGACGTCCGGGACCTACGAGCAGTACTTC	CASSLATSGTYEQYF
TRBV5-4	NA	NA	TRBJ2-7	TGTGCCAGCAGCTTGGGGCCGGGACAAAAGACCTACGAGCAGTACTTC	CASSLGPGQKTYEQYF
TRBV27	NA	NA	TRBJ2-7	TGTGCCAGCAGTTTTGTTGGGCCGCCTCCCTCCTACGAGCAGTACTTC	CASSFVGPPPSYEQYF
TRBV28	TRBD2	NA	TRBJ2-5	TGTGCCAGCAGTTTTCTCTCCGTCTCTGGGACTAGCGGGAGGTACCAAGAGACCCAGTACTTC	CASSFLSVSGTSGRYQETQYF
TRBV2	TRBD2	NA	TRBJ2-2	TGTGCCAGCAGTGGAATCGGGACTAGCGGAACCAACACCGGGGAGCTGTTTTTT	CASSGIGTSGTNTGELFF
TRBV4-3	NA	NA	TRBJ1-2	TGCGCCAGCAGCCAAGATCCGCGGGGGTATGACTATGGCTACACCTTC	CASSQDPRGYDYGYTF
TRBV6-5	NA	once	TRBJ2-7	TGTGCCAGCAGTTACTCGCAGTACTACGAGCAGTACTTC	CASSYSQYYEQYF
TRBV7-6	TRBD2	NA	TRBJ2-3	TGTGCCAGCAGCTCCCAGACTAGCGGGAGGTCAGATACGCAGTATTTT	CASSSQTSGRSDTQYF
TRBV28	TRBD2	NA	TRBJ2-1	TGTGCCAGCAGTTTAAGCGGGAGCTCCAACAATGAGCAGTTCTTC	CASSLSGSSNNEQFF
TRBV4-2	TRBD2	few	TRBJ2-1	TGTGCCAGCAGCCAAGGTGCCCCGGGACTAGCGGGAGGGGACAATGAGCAGTTCTTC	CASSQGAPGLAGGDNEQFF
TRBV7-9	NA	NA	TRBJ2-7	TGTGCCAGCAGCTCCAGGTTGGAGGACCCGTTTTACCCCTACGAGCAGTACTTC	CASSSRLEDPFYPYEQYF
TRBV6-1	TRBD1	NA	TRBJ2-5	TGTGCCACCGGGACAGTGCAAGAGACCCAGTACTTC	CATGTVQETQYF
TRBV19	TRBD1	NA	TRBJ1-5	TGTGCCAGTAGTATTCGGGGACAGGGAGTCGGGGTTGGCAATCAGCCCCAGCATTTT	CASSIRGQGVGVGNQPQHF
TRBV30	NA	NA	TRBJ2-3	TGTGCCTGGAATGGTGCGGCCATAAATGGAGATACGCAGTATTTT	CAWNGAAINGDTQYF
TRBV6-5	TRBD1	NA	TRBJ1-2	TGTGCCAGCAAGCAGGGGGCGTCGGGCTACACCTTC	CASKQGASGYTF
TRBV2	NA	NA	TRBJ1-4	TGTGCCAGCAGTGAACCTGGGGGCGGAGTTGAAAAACTGTTTTTT	CASSEPGGGVEKLFF
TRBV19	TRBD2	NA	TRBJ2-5	TGTGCCAGTAGTATACCCGGGCGGGGGGTACCCGGGACCCAGTACTTC	CASSIPGRGVPGTQYF
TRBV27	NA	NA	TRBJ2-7	TGTGCCAGCACCCCGGGTGCCGGGTTCTCCTACGAGCAGTACTTC	CASTPGAGFSYEQYF
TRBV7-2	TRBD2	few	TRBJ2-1	TGTGCCAGCAGCTTAGCGGGGACTAGCGGGAGAACCTACAATGAGCAGTTCTTC	CASSLAGTSGRTYNEQFF